This T cell receptor (beta chain) was profiled in a study of T cell responses to AZD1222 COVID-19 vaccine. The wider study: The study pooled second doses at about 4 or about 12 weeks.

With 1 base removed from V and 3 bases from J, the gap between germline ends came to 19 bases. This CDR3 comprises 17 residues. Germline lookup yields CDR1 SGHDN and CDR2 FVKESK. The protocol was immunoSEQ multiplex PCR, while the TCRdb copy is restricted to in-frame clones and leaves out a portion. The table records around 100,000 clones, roughly nine tenths of them present only once. This clone turned up a few times. This receptor was identified in an adult in good health. The sequenced sample was peripheral blood, obtained on day 0 of AZD1222 vaccination. V usage is TRBV14 and J usage is TRBJ2-7; no firm D call. CDR3 coding DNA: TGTGCCAGCAGCCAAGCCCCCAAACCCCCACGGGTCTACGAGCAGTACTTC. Residues: CASSQAPKPPRVYEQYF.